Listed below are T cell receptor beta chains from one sample, sequenced in a study of post-analysis software for immune sequencing data. TCRdb re-analysed the PCR reads in MiXCR, keeping a single row per CDR3 protein. The sample lists roughly 870,000 distinct CDR3 sequences; roughly 50% were seen once. Sample: blood. These receptors were taken from a girl aged 5 to 17 with multiple sclerosis. Both conserved end residues are part of each CDR3. D genes are given only for firm matches. Clone size is shown for a subset of rows, as once, few, many or a class of expanded clone.

D gene: TRBD1; clone size: once; CDR3 length: 15; J gene: TRBJ1-2; V gene: TRBV24-1; CDR3 protein: CATSTATRDRAGYTF; CDR3 DNA: TGTGCCACCAGCACAGCTACCCGGGACAGGGCTGGCTACACCTTC
D gene: NA; clone size: NA; CDR3 length: 14; J gene: TRBJ2-7; V gene: TRBV7-9; CDR3 protein: CASSPRDFRYEQYF; CDR3 DNA: TGTGCCAGCAGCCCAAGGGACTTTCGCTACGAGCAGTACTTC
D gene: NA; clone size: NA; CDR3 length: 13; J gene: TRBJ1-1; V gene: TRBV20-1; CDR3 protein: CRPLEGAGTEAFF; CDR3 DNA: TGCAGACCACTGGAAGGGGCGGGCACTGAAGCTTTCTTT
D gene: NA; clone size: few; CDR3 length: 14; J gene: TRBJ2-3; V gene: TRBV24-1; CDR3 protein: CATSDPGGTDTQYF; CDR3 DNA: TGTGCCACCAGTGATCCAGGTGGGACAGATACGCAGTATTTT
D gene: TRBD1; clone size: NA; CDR3 length: 16; J gene: TRBJ2-7; V gene: TRBV20-1; CDR3 protein: CSARTGQVMVPTEQYF; CDR3 DNA: TGCAGTGCTAGAACAGGACAGGTGATGGTGCCGACGGAGCAGTACTTC
D gene: TRBD2; clone size: NA; CDR3 length: 16; J gene: TRBJ2-3; V gene: TRBV15; CDR3 protein: CATSRVASGSTDTQYF; CDR3 DNA: TGTGCCACCAGCAGAGTTGCTAGCGGGAGCACAGATACGCAGTATTTT
D gene: NA; clone size: NA; CDR3 length: 15; J gene: TRBJ2-7; V gene: TRBV9; CDR3 protein: CASSVGSGDRYEQYF; CDR3 DNA: TGTGCCAGCAGCGTAGGGTCCGGAGACCGCTACGAGCAGTACTTC
D gene: NA; clone size: NA; CDR3 length: 15; J gene: TRBJ2-1; V gene: TRBV7-2; CDR3 protein: CASSSYSSNYNEQFF; CDR3 DNA: TGTGCCAGCAGCTCCTACTCCTCTAATTACAATGAGCAGTTCTTC
D gene: NA; clone size: few; CDR3 length: 13; J gene: TRBJ1-1; V gene: TRBV20-1; CDR3 protein: CSAIDRTYTEAFF; CDR3 DNA: TGCAGTGCTATTGACAGGACCTACACTGAAGCTTTCTTT
D gene: TRBD2; clone size: NA; CDR3 length: 16; J gene: TRBJ2-3; V gene: TRBV12-3/TRBV12-4; CDR3 protein: CASSHPWARETDTQYF; CDR3 DNA: TGTGCCAGCAGCCACCCCTGGGCGCGGGAGACAGATACGCAGTATTTT
D gene: NA; clone size: few; CDR3 length: 13; J gene: TRBJ2-7; V gene: TRBV29-1; CDR3 protein: CSASGTESYEQYF; CDR3 DNA: TGCAGCGCCTCCGGGACGGAGTCCTACGAGCAGTACTTC
D gene: TRBD1; clone size: NA; CDR3 length: 16; J gene: TRBJ2-4; V gene: TRBV6-5; CDR3 protein: CASSPRQGSAKNIQYF; CDR3 DNA: TGTGCCAGCAGTCCTCGACAGGGATCAGCCAAAAACATTCAGTACTTC
D gene: NA; clone size: NA; CDR3 length: 14; J gene: TRBJ2-3; V gene: TRBV5-1; CDR3 protein: CASGLSSSTDTQYF; CDR3 DNA: TGCGCCAGCGGACTTAGCTCCAGCACAGATACGCAGTATTTT
D gene: NA; clone size: NA; CDR3 length: 14; J gene: TRBJ2-3; V gene: TRBV4-2; CDR3 protein: CASSQGHFADTQYF; CDR3 DNA: TGTGCCAGCAGCCAAGGACACTTTGCAGATACGCAGTATTTT
D gene: TRBD2; clone size: NA; CDR3 length: 18; J gene: TRBJ2-1; V gene: TRBV7-9; CDR3 protein: CASSLVSGGVITYNEQFF; CDR3 DNA: TGTGCCAGCAGCTTAGTGAGCGGGGGGGTTATAACCTACAATGAGCAGTTCTTC
D gene: TRBD1; clone size: NA; CDR3 length: 13; J gene: TRBJ1-2; V gene: TRBV10-3; CDR3 protein: CAISEDRAYGYTF; CDR3 DNA: TGTGCCATCAGTGAGGACAGGGCCTATGGCTACACCTTC
D gene: NA; clone size: few; CDR3 length: 16; J gene: TRBJ2-1; V gene: TRBV7-9; CDR3 protein: CASSSHREGQYNEQFF; CDR3 DNA: TGTGCCAGCAGCTCCCACAGGGAAGGGCAATACAATGAGCAGTTCTTC
D gene: NA; clone size: NA; CDR3 length: 12; J gene: TRBJ1-2; V gene: TRBV5-5; CDR3 protein: CASRSAQGSHTF; CDR3 DNA: TGTGCCAGCAGGTCGGCGCAGGGGAGCCACACCTTC
D gene: TRBD2; clone size: NA; CDR3 length: 20; J gene: TRBJ2-1; V gene: TRBV4-1; CDR3 protein: CASSQDWGAAGGPSYNEQFF; CDR3 DNA: TGCGCCAGCAGCCAAGATTGGGGGGCGGCGGGAGGGCCCTCCTACAATGAGCAGTTCTTC
D gene: TRBD2; clone size: NA; CDR3 length: 16; J gene: TRBJ2-1; V gene: TRBV27; CDR3 protein: CASSVLLAGVNNEQFF; CDR3 DNA: TGTGCCAGCAGTGTCCTACTAGCGGGAGTTAACAATGAGCAGTTCTTC